The rows below give T cell receptor beta chains drawn from one sample of a study of blood T cells in healthy people across ages. In TCRdb, the 5' RACE reads were re-called with MiXCR into one record per CDR3 protein. The sample includes about 930,000 distinct CDR3 sequences, under 35% of them seen just once. Separately, the same data were catalogued under a study of T cells of mothers and their children.

The sequenced sample consisted of blood. These TCRs come from a woman aged 40 to 55 in good health. Both conserved end residues are part of each CDR3. D genes are given only for firm matches. For some rows the clone size is stated as once, few or many, or as a class when expanded; others skip it.

abundance	v_gene	d_gene	j_gene	CDR3nt	CDR3aa
NA	TRBV28	NA	TRBJ1-1	TGTGCCAGCAGTTTCCACAGAGAAGCTTTCTTT	CASSFHREAFF
NA	TRBV2	NA	TRBJ1-5	TGTGTCAGCAATAACAGGGTGGGGGGCAATCAGCCCCAGCATTTT	CVSNNRVGGNQPQHF
NA	TRBV7-9	NA	TRBJ1-6	TGTGCCAGCAGCCCGATTGTGGGGGGGGGTTCACCCCTCCACTTT	CASSPIVGGGSPLHF
NA	TRBV5-1	NA	TRBJ2-5	TGCGCCAGCAGCTTATGGGACATGGAAGAGACCCAGTACTTC	CASSLWDMEETQYF
many	TRBV6-6	TRBD1	TRBJ1-5	TGTGCCAGCTGGGACAGGGTCAATCAGCCCCAGCATTTT	CASWDRVNQPQHF
NA	TRBV6-5	NA	TRBJ2-5	TGTGCCAGCAGTTACTCCCGGGGTGGAGAGACCCAGTACTTC	CASSYSRGGETQYF
NA	TRBV11-2	TRBD1	TRBJ2-1	TGTGCCAGCAGCTTATTCGCTGGACAGGGCTTGGATGAGCAGCTCTTC	CASSLFAGQGLDEQLF
NA	TRBV20-1	NA	TRBJ2-7	TGCAGTGCCCCCAAGTTGGCCGAGCAGTACTTC	CSAPKLAEQYF
NA	TRBV2	NA	TRBJ2-2	TGTGCCAGCAGGTGGATCGGGACTGGAGGCGGGGAGCTGTTTTTT	CASRWIGTGGGELFF
few	TRBV10-3	NA	TRBJ1-5	TGTGCCATCAGTGCCGACAGCAATCAGCCCCAGCATTTT	CAISADSNQPQHF
many	TRBV20-1	TRBD2	TRBJ2-1	TGCAGTCCTGGGACTAGGGGGAATGAGCAGTTCTTC	CSPGTRGNEQFF
NA	TRBV7-9	TRBD2	TRBJ2-7	TGTTCCAGCAGCTTAAGGGAGGGATCCGAGCAGTACTTC	CSSSLREGSEQYF
few	TRBV28	TRBD1	TRBJ2-1	TGTGCCAGCAGTTTATGGGACAGGGGGAGGGCTGAGCAGTTCTTC	CASSLWDRGRAEQFF
NA	TRBV19	TRBD1	TRBJ1-1	TGTGCCAGTAGTATCCTAGGACAGGGATCCACTGAAGCTTTCTTT	CASSILGQGSTEAFF
NA	TRBV12-3/TRBV12-4	TRBD1	TRBJ1-2	TGTGCCAGCAGTTCGACAGGGGGCGGTTCTGGCTACACCTTC	CASSSTGGGSGYTF